Sequencing of this T cell receptor beta chain was carried out in a study of PD-1 blockade in classical Hodgkin lymphoma. Assay: immunoSEQ multiplex PCR; the TCRdb copy retains only in-frame clones and omits some. The sample lists a few thousand clones; roughly 83% were seen once. Time point denoted: cycle 4 day 1 (C4D1), after 6 weeks of nivolumab. Following autologous stem cell transplantation, relapse occurred in every patient, and exposure to brentuximab vedotin varied. Researchers report purifying CD4+ T cells from thawed PBMCs by magnetic negative selection. This CDR3 spans 14 amino acids. In germline, CDR1 is MDHEN, CDR2 SYDVKM. Trimming cost V 3 bases and J 11 bases, with 19 bases left between them.

The source of this sequence is a human donor with classical Hodgkin lymphoma. Sample: CD4+ T cells from blood, taken before the fourth cycle of nivolumab. The J gene is TRBJ2-5, the V gene TRBV28; perhaps TRBD1 as D (5 bases). The CDR3 DNA is TGTGCCAGCAGTTTGCCGGCAGGGCGTACGAGGCAGTACTTC. Its translation: CASSLPAGRTRQYF.